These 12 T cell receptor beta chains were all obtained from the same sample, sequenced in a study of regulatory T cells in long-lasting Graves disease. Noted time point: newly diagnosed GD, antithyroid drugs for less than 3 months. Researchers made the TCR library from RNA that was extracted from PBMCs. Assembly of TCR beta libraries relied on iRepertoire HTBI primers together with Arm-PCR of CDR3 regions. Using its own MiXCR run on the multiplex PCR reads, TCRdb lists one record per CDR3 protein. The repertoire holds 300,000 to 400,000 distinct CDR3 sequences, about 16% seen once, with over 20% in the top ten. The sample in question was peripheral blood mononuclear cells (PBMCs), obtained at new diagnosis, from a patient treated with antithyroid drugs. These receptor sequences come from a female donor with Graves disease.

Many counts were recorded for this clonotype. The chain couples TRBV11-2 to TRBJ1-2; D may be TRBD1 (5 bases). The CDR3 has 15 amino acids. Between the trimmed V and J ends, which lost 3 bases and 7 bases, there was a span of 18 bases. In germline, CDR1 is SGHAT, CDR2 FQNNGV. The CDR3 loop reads CASSFRPGAQGGYTF. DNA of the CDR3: TGTGCCAGCAGCTTTCGTCCCGGAGCGCAGGGTGGCTACACCTTC.

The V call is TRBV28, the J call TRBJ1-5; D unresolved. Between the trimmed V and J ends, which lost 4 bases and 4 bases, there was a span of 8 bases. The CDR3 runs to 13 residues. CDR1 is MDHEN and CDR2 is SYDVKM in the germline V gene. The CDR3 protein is CASSWTENQPQHF. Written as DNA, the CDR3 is TGTGCCAGCAGTTGGACGGAAAATCAGCCCCAGCATTTT.

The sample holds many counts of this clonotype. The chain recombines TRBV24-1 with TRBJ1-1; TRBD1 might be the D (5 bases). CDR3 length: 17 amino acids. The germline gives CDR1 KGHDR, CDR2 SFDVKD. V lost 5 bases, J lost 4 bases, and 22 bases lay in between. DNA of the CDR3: TGTGCCACCAGTGTCCATTGGGGGATCGACAGAGCCACTGAAGCTTTCTTT. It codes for CATSVHWGIDRATEAFF.

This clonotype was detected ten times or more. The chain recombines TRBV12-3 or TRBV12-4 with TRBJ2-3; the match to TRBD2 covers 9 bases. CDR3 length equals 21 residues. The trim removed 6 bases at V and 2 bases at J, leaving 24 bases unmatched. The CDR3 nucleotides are TGTGCCAGCAGACTAACCGCAAGGGGTTTGCTAGCGGGAAGACCCACAGATACGCAGTATTTT. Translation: CASRLTARGLLAGRPTDTQYF.

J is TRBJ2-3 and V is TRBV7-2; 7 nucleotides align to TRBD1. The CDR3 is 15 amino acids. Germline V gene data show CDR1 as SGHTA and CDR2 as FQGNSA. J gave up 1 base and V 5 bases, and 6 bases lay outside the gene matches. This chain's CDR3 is CASSRRQGRTDTQYF. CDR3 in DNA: TGTGCCAGCAGCCGACGACAGGGCCGCACAGATACGCAGTATTTT.

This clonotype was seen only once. For the CDR3, the DNA is TGTGCCAGCAGCTTGGGGGCGGGGGGTACTGAGCAGTTCTTC. The encoded protein is CASSLGAGGTEQFF. The rearrangement uses TRBV5-5 and TRBJ2-1, with 8 positions matching TRBD2. The CDR3 length is 14 residues. Unmatched junction bases numbered 5, after V lost 0 bases and J lost 9 bases. Germline CDR1 reads SGHKS; CDR2 reads YYEKEE (reference sequence).

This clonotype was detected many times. CDR3 DNA: TGTGCCAGCAGCGTAGATGGATACTACAATGAGCAGTTCTTC. Residues: CASSVDGYYNEQFF. The chain employs TRBV9 and TRBJ2-1; D is unresolved. There are 14 residues in the CDR3. The V gene's germline CDR1 is SGDLS and CDR2 YYNGEE. Trimming removed 0 bases from V and 3 bases from J, with 7 bases in between.

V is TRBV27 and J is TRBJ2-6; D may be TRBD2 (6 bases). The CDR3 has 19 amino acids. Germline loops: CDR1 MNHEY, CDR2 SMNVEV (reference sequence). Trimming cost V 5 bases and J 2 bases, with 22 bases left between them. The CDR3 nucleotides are TGTGCCAGCAGTGCCTCTCAGGCGGGATGGGGCGCTGGGGCCAACGTCCTGACTTTC. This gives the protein CASSASQAGWGAGANVLTF.

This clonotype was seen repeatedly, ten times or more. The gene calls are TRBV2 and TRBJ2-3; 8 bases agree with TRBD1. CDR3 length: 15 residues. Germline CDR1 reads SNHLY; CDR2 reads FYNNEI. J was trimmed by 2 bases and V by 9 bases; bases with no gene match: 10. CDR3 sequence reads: CASGGAGGLTDTQYF. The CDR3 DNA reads TGTGCCAGTGGAGGGGCAGGGGGCCTCACAGATACGCAGTATTTT.

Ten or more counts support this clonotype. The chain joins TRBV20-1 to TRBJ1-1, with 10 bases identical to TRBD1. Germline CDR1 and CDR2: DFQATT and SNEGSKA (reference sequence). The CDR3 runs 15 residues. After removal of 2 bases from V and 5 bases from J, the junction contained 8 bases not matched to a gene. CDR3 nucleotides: TGCAGTGCTAGAACCCGGACAGGGGGGAGGACTGAAGCTTTCTTT. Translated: CSARTRTGGRTEAFF.

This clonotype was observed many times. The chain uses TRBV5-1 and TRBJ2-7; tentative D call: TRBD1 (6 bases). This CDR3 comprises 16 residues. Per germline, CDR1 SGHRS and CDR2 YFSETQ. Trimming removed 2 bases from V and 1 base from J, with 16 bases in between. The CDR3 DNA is TGCGCCAGCAGCTTCCGGTTGGGACACGGATCCTACGAGCAGTACTTC. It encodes CASSFRLGHGSYEQYF.

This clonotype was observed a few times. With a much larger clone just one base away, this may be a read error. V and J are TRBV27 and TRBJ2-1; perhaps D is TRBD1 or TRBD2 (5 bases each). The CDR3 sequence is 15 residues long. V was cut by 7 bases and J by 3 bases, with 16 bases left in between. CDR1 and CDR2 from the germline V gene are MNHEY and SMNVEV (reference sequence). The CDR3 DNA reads TGTGCCAGCAATAAGGGACGGGTCTTCTACAATGAGCAGTTCTTC. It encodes CASNKGRVFYNEQFF.